The 19 T cell receptor beta chains in this list originate from one sample, sequenced in a study of blood T cell repertoires in COVID-19 (TCRdb year 2020). Receptor amplification or capture employed the immunoSEQ multiplex PCR assay. The table was pulled from immuneACCESS by TCRdb, which kept in-frame rearrangements only. Such tables lose some clones; where checked, under half of the loss comes from unresolved V genes, and the rest has no known cause. The table for this sample lists roughly 230,000 clones; approximately 83% of them were counted only once. The ten largest clones take up roughly 27% of the sample. Sequencing was carried out using peripheral blood. These receptors came from a man aged 35-49 years with acute or convalescent COVID-19.

The V and J genes are TRBV6-1 and TRBJ1-1; no firm D call. There are 13 residues in the CDR3. The ends were cut back, 2 bases at V and 3 bases at J, with 7 bases in the middle. Germline CDR1 reads MNHNS; CDR2 reads SASEGT. The CDR3 DNA reads as TGTGCCAGCAGTGAAAATACGGACACTGAAGCTTTCTTT. Protein: CASSENTDTEAFF.

This clone was seen more than once but under ten times. CDR3 bases: TGCGCCAGCAGCTTGGGGGACTCCCGGGAGGGCAATCAGCCCCAGCATTTT. Amino acid sequence: CASSLGDSREGNQPQHF. The chain joins TRBV5-1 to TRBJ1-5, with D possibly TRBD1 on 5 matching bases. V dropped 0 bases and J dropped 2 bases, with 15 bases sitting between them. This CDR3 spans 17 amino acids. From germline, CDR1 is SGHRS and CDR2 YFSETQ.

This chain uses TRBV27 with TRBJ1-6; TRBD1 agrees at 9 bases. CDR1 and CDR2 (germline): MNHEY, SMNVEV (reference sequence). V lost 5 bases, J lost 9 bases, and 5 bases stayed unmatched. The CDR3 length is 14 residues. CDR3 residues: CASSPGTGPSPLHF. The CDR3 region has the DNA TGTGCCAGCAGTCCCGGGACAGGGCCTTCACCCCTCCACTTT.

The CDR3 DNA reads as TGTGCCAGCAGCATTGCAGGGCGCTCTGGGGCCAACGTCCTGACTTTC. Its translation: CASSIAGRSGANVLTF. J is TRBJ2-6 and V is TRBV9; maybe TRBD1 (5 bases). CDR1 and CDR2 from the germline V gene are SGDLS and YYNGEE. V was clipped by 4 bases and J by 0 bases, with 11 bases between them. The CDR3 extends over 16 amino acids.

The genes are TRBV9 and TRBJ2-1, with D possibly being TRBD1 (6 bases). Germline values: CDR1 SGDLS, CDR2 YYNGEE. The CDR3 totals 13 residues. V was clipped by 4 bases and J by 13 bases, with 18 bases between them. The CDR3 protein is CASSPNSGTNQFF. The DNA for the CDR3 is TGTGCCAGCAGCCCAAACTCCGGGACAAATCAGTTCTTC.

The chain couples TRBV23-1 to TRBJ2-7, with D possibly being TRBD2 (7 bases). TRBV23-1 is marked as an open reading frame, function uncertain. This CDR3 comprises 18 residues. Trimming cost V 0 bases and J 3 bases, with 21 bases left between them. CDR3 bases: TGCGCCAGCAGTCAATCGAGGGGGGGAATCAACCACTTCTACGAGCAGTACTTC. Its protein product is CASSQSRGGINHFYEQYF.

The CDR3 nucleotides read TGTGCCAGCAGCCTGGGGGCTAGTTCCAATGAGCAGTTCTTC. This gives the protein CASSLGASSNEQFF. V and J are TRBV3-1 (or the pseudogene TRBV3-2) and TRBJ2-1; tentative D call: TRBD1 (6 bases). Trimming left V 4 bases short and J 6 bases short, with 13 bases between. CDR3 length equals 14 residues. Germline V gives CDR1 LGHDT, CDR2 YNNKEL (reference sequence).

The rearrangement joins TRBV2 to TRBJ2-1, with 9 bases identical to TRBD2. The germline gives CDR1 SNHLY, CDR2 FYNNEI. The CDR3 totals 15 residues. V trimming: 8 bases; J trimming: 7 bases; junction bases outside the gene matches: 12. CDR3 bases: TGTGCCAGCCGTAAGGGCGGGAGGGCCTCGAATGAGCAGTTCTTC. This gives the protein CASRKGGRASNEQFF. Using reference TRBV2 and TRBJ2-1 for the parts outside the CDR3, the full variable domain is EPEVTQTPSHQVTQMGQEVILRCVPISNHLYFYWYRQILGQKVEFLVSFYNNEISEKSEIFDDQFSVERPDGSNFTLKIRSTKLEDSAMYFCASRKGGRASNEQFFGPGTRLTVL.

This clone was counted only a few times. The V call is TRBV20-1, the J call TRBJ2-7; 8 bases agree with TRBD2. V trimming: 3 bases; J trimming: 6 bases; junction bases outside the gene matches: 13. Germline V gives CDR1 DFQATT, CDR2 SNEGSKA (reference sequence). The CDR3 has 15 amino acids. The chain's CDR3 is CSASIAGWGHSEQYF. The CDR3 DNA follows: TGCAGTGCTAGTATAGCGGGATGGGGGCACAGCGAGCAGTACTTC.

This chain links TRBV5-1 with TRBJ2-7, with 14 bases fitting TRBD2. Per the germline V gene, CDR1 is SGHRS and CDR2 is YFSETQ. The CDR3 is 14 amino acids. The V and J ends lost 4 bases and 6 bases, in that order; junction bases with no gene match: 3. CDR3 in amino acids: CASSPGTSGSEQYF. CDR3 nucleotides: TGCGCCAGCAGCCCCGGGACTAGCGGGAGCGAGCAGTACTTC.

V and J are TRBV10-2 and TRBJ1-4, with a weak D call TRBD1 (5 bases). CDR1 WSHSY and CDR2 SAAADI come from the germline V gene. V was trimmed by 8 bases and J by 8 bases, leaving 12 bases between them. The CDR3 spans 12 residues. The CDR3, as DNA: TGCGCCAGCGGCCGACAGAACGAAAAACTGTTTTTT. It specifies CASGRQNEKLFF.

V gene TRBV11-2 combines with J gene TRBJ2-7; the match to TRBD1 covers 7 bases. Germline V lookup: CDR1 SGHAT, CDR2 FQNNGV. The CDR3 has 14 residues. V shed 5 bases, J shed 6 bases, and the junction held 10 bases outside the gene matches. The CDR3 nucleotides are TGTGCCAGCAGCCATCCCCTGGCAGGGGGCGAGCAGTACTTC. Translating it yields CASSHPLAGGEQYF.

The chain joins TRBV3-1 (or the pseudogene TRBV3-2) to TRBJ2-3; D gene unclear. The CDR3 covers 15 residues. The germline CDR1 and CDR2 sequences are LGHDT and YNNKEL (reference sequence). V lost 4 bases, J lost 0 bases, and 11 bases lay in between. CDR3 sequence (DNA): TGTGCCAGCAGCCTTGGCCCACTAAGCACAGATACGCAGTATTTT. Translation: CASSLGPLSTDTQYF.

The J gene is TRBJ2-7, the V gene TRBV5-1; 11 nucleotides agree with TRBD2. V lost 6 bases and J lost 6; bases outside the gene matches: 5. From germline, CDR1 is SGHRS and CDR2 YFSETQ. This CDR3 is built from 13 residues. DNA of the CDR3: TGCGCCAGCAAACTAGCGGGAGCGATCGAGCAGTACTTC. This gives the protein CASKLAGAIEQYF.

This rearrangement joins TRBV11-2 to TRBJ1-4, with 9 bases lining up with TRBD1. Germline CDR1 reads SGHAT; CDR2 reads FQNNGV. V dropped 4 bases and J dropped 7; count of bases not matched to a gene: 13. The CDR3 is made up of 17 amino acids. The CDR3 reads CASSYGTGQEVGEKLFF. The CDR3, as DNA: TGTGCCAGCAGCTACGGGACAGGGCAAGAGGTTGGTGAAAAACTGTTTTTT.

The genes are TRBV19 and TRBJ1-4, with 8 bases that match TRBD1. V lost 0 bases to trimming and J lost 3 bases; unmatched junction nucleotides: 6. CDR1 and CDR2 from the germline V gene are LNHDA and SQIVND (reference sequence). The CDR3 consists of 17 residues. The CDR3 DNA reads as TGTGCCAGTAGTATAGACCACCGACAGGGGCCTAATGAAAAACTGTTTTTT. It yields the protein CASSIDHRQGPNEKLFF. Together with reference TRBV19 and TRBJ1-4, the CDR3 gives the full variable domain: DGGITQSPKYLFRKEGQNVTLSCEQNLNHDAMYWYRQDPGQGLRLIYYSQIVNDFQKGDIAEGYSVSREKKESFPLTVTSAQKNPTAFYLCASSIDHRQGPNEKLFFGSGTQLSVL.

The V call is TRBV14, the J call TRBJ1-1; 9 bases fit TRBD1. The length of the CDR3 is 14 residues. CDR1 and CDR2 (germline): SGHDN, FVKESK. V trimming: 4 bases; J trimming: 5 bases; junction bases outside the gene matches: 5. DNA of the CDR3: TGTGCCAGCAGCCCCCGACAGGGGGTAACTGAAGCTTTCTTT. Its protein is CASSPRQGVTEAFF.

V usage is TRBV29-1 and J usage is TRBJ1-2, with a possible D match to TRBD1 (5 bases). V was shortened by 2 bases and J by 4 bases, with 8 bases between the two germline ends. This CDR3 contains 12 residues. CDR1 is SQVTM, CDR2 ANQGSEA, per germline. As DNA, the CDR3 is TGCAGCGTTGAACCAGGGCGCTATGGCTACACCTTC. It is translated as CSVEPGRYGYTF.

This chain uses TRBV5-1 with TRBJ2-7, with TRBD1 as a possible D gene (6 bases). There are 13 residues in the CDR3. The V and J ends lost 1 base and 6 bases respectively, with 11 bases between them. Germline V gene sequence: CDR1 SGHRS, CDR2 YFSETQ. CDR3 loop: CASSLPGAGEQYF. In nucleotides, the CDR3 is TGCGCCAGCAGCTTGCCAGGGGCTGGCGAGCAGTACTTC.